Below, 11 T cell receptor beta chains from the same sample are listed, as sequenced in a study of spatial heterogeneity in lung cancer. Notes on the study in general: Expanded intratumoral alpha and beta TCR counts tracked tumor mutation counts.

Described time point: sample taken at primary tumor resection. Their recognized antigens are unknown. MiXCR, run by TCRdb on the 5' RACE reads, gives a single entry per CDR3 protein. The sample lists 9,500 to 13,000 distinct CDR3 sequences, 8% occurring once. The sequences come from lung tumor tissue, collected at surgery. The receptors derive from a male donor with early-stage non-small cell lung cancer.

This clonotype was observed many times. The J gene is TRBJ1-1, the V gene TRBV20-1; the D is unclear. The length of the CDR3 is 14 residues. Trimming shortened V by 5 bases and J by 4 bases, and 17 bases separated the two germline ends. The germline CDR1 and CDR2 sequences are DFQATT and SNEGSKA (reference sequence). CDR3 nucleotide sequence: TGCAGTGCTTGCCCCTCCAGACATAGCACTGAAGCTTTCTTT. Translating gives CSACPSRHSTEAFF.

This clonotype was counted ten times or more. This chain joins TRBV7-2 and TRBJ1-3, with no clear D. Germline V gene data show CDR1 as SGHTA and CDR2 as FQGNSA. V was shortened by 5 bases and J by 4 bases, with 15 bases between the two germline ends. The length of the CDR3 is 15 residues. The CDR3 nucleotides are TGTGCCAGCAGCGCCATCCCGCGCGTGGGAAACACCATATATTTT. Translation: CASSAIPRVGNTIYF.

This clonotype was picked up many times. This chain's CDR3 is CSVEDAGTGELFF. CDR3 bases: TGCAGCGTTGAAGACGCGGGCACCGGGGAGCTGTTTTTT. This sequence joins TRBV29-1 and TRBJ2-2; tentatively, D is TRBD2 (5 bases). V was cut by 0 bases and J by 4 bases, with 6 bases left in between. Germline-derived CDR1 and CDR2 are SQVTM and ANQGSEA. This CDR3 is built from 13 residues.

This clonotype counts as medium-sized. The chain carries TRBV6-6 and TRBJ1-5; the D gene is possibly TRBD1 (5 bases). CDR3 length: 15 amino acids. Germline V gene data show CDR1 as MNHNY and CDR2 as SVGAGI (reference sequence). Deletions cut 7 bases from V and 7 bases from J, with 20 bases between. The CDR3 loop is CASTKGEGSGQPQHF. The DNA of the CDR3 is TGTGCCAGCACCAAAGGGGAGGGATCCGGACAGCCCCAGCATTTT.

This clonotype came up a few times. This chain connects TRBV15 to TRBJ1-1, with 7 bases matching TRBD1. Germline lookup yields CDR1 LNHNV and CDR2 YYDKDF (reference sequence). Germline trimming cut 2 bases from V and 6 bases from J; bases unmatched to any gene: 6. The CDR3 extends over 14 amino acids. In DNA, the CDR3 is TGTGCCACCAGCAGACGACAGGGAACGGCTGAAGCTTTCTTT. This translates into CATSRRQGTAEAFF.

This clonotype has at least ten counts. The V and J genes are TRBV6-2 or TRBV6-3 and TRBJ2-5, with a weak D call TRBD1 (5 bases). Deletions cut 2 bases from V and 4 bases from J, with 5 bases between. This CDR3 has 12 amino acids. In germline, CDR1 is MNHEY, CDR2 SVGEGT. CDR3 sequence (DNA): TGTGCCAGCAGTTACAGGGGAGAGACCCAGTACTTC. It specifies CASSYRGETQYF.

The table lists this clonotype with many counts. The rearrangement joins TRBV7-9 to TRBJ2-3, with unresolved D. This CDR3 has 11 residues. Trimming left V 3 bases short and J 5 bases short, with 3 bases between. Germline V CDR1 and CDR2: SEHNR, FQNEAQ (reference sequence). The CDR3 region has the DNA TGTGCCAGCAGCTTTGGAGATACGCAGTATTTT. Amino acid sequence: CASSFGDTQYF.

This chain uses TRBV7-2 with TRBJ2-2; TRBD1 matches 7 bases. Unmatched junction bases numbered 6, after V lost 5 bases and J lost 6 bases. CDR1 SGHTA and CDR2 FQGNSA come from the germline V gene. The CDR3 has 14 amino acids. CDR3 coding DNA: TGTGCCAGCAGCACCCCGACAGGGCCCGGGGAGCTGTTTTTT. Residues: CASSTPTGPGELFF.

This clonotype was seen at least ten times. The V and J genes are TRBV5-6 and TRBJ2-3, with D unresolved. With 0 bases removed from V and 4 bases from J, the gap between germline ends came to 6 bases. CDR1 and CDR2 (germline): SGHDT, YYEEEE. This CDR3 has 13 amino acids. The DNA for the CDR3 is TGTGCCAGCAGCTTGGAGGCCGCAGATACGCAGTATTTT. Protein sequence: CASSLEAADTQYF.

This clonotype came up many times. This chain uses TRBV6-5 with TRBJ1-4; 7 nucleotides match TRBD1. CDR1 is MNHEY and CDR2 is SVGAGI in the germline V gene. This CDR3 has 13 amino acids. The V gene end was trimmed by 5 bases and the J gene end by 5 bases; junction bases not matched to a gene: 2. The CDR3 bases are TGTGCCAGCAGTAGACAGGGAAATGAAAAACTGTTTTTT. The encoded protein is CASSRQGNEKLFF.

This clonotype qualifies as medium-sized. This chain connects TRBV12-3 or TRBV12-4 to TRBJ1-4; D not certain. The CDR3 length is 11 residues. The V and J ends lost 1 base and 8 bases respectively, with 2 bases between them. CDR3 sequence reads: CASSLGEKLFF. The CDR3 DNA reads TGTGCCAGCAGTTTAGGAGAAAAACTGTTTTTT.